This T cell receptor (beta chain) emerged from a study of blood T cells in healthy people across ages. Points from the study as a whole: Long-lived donors carried more naive CD4+ cells and greater diversity than aged donors.

Germline V gives CDR1 DFQATT, CDR2 SNEGSKA (reference sequence). The CDR3 has 14 residues. Combining a sample-barcoded 5' primer with a J-beta primer mix, a second PCR ran for roughly 7 to 12 cycles. Using its own MiXCR run on the 5' RACE reads, TCRdb lists one record per CDR3 protein. Of hundreds of thousands of distinct CDR3 sequences in the sample, about 26% were seen once. A few counts support this clonotype. Antigen unknown. These data also formed part of another study, on T cells of mothers and their children.

This TCR was sampled from a boy aged 5 to 17 in good health. Sample: blood. The V and J genes are TRBV20-1 and TRBJ2-5; D may be TRBD1 or TRBD2 (5 bases each). The DNA end favors TRBJ2-7, so the J call may be wrong. CDR3 sequence: CSARRGPSSYEQYF. The CDR3 DNA reads as TGCAGTGCGAGAAGGGGACCTAGCTCCTACGAGCAGTACTTC.